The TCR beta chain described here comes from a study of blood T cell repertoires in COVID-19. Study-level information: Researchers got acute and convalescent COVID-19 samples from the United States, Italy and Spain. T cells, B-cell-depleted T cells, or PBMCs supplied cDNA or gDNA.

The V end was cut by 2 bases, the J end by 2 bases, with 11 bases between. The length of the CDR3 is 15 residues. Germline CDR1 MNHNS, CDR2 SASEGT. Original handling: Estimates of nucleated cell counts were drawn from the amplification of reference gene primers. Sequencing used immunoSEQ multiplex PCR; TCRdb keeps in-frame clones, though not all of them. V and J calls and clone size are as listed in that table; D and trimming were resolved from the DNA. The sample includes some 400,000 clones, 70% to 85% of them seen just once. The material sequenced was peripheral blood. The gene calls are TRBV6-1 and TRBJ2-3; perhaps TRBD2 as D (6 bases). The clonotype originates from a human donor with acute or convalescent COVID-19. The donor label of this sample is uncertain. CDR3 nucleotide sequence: TGTGCCAGCAGTGAACGGGAGCGAGACACAGATACGCAGTATTTT. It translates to CASSERERDTDTQYF.